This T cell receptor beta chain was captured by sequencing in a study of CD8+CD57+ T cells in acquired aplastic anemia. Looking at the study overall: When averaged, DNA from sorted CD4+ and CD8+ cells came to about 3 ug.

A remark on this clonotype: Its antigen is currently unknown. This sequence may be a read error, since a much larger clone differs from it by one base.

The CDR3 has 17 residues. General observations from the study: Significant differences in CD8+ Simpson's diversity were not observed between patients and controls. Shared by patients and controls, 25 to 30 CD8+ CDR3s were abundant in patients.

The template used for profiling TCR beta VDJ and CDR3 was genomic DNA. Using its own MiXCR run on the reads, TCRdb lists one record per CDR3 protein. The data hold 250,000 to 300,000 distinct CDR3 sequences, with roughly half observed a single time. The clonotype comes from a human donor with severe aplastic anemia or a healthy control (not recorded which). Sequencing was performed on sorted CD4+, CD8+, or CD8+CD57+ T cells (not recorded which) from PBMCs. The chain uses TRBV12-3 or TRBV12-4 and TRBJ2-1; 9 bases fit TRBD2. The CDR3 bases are TGTGCCAGCGGTTTACGGGGCGGGGGGGCCGAACCGCGAGAGCAGTTCTTC. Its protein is CASGLRGGGAEPREQFF.